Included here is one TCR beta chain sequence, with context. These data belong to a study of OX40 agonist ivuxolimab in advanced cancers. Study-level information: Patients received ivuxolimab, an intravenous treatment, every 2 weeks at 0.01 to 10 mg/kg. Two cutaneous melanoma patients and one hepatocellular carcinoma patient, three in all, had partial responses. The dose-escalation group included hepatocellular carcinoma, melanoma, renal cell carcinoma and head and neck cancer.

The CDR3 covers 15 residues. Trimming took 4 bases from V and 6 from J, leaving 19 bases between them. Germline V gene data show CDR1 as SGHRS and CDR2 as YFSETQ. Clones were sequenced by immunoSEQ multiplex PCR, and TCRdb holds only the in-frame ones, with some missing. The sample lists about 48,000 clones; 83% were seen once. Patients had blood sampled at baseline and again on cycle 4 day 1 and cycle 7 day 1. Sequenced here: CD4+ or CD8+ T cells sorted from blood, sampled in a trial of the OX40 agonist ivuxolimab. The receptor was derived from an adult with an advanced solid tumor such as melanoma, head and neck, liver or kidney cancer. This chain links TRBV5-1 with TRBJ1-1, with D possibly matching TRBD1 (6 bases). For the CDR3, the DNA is TGCGCCAGCAGCGCGTTATTGGACAGCCAACCTGAAGCTTTCTTT. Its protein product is CASSALLDSQPEAFF.